This note documents a single TCR beta chain sequence. This entry belongs to a study of control samples from healthy donors and cancer patients. The CDR3 loop spans 17 amino acids. Germline-derived CDR1 and CDR2 are SEHNR and FQNEAQ (reference sequence). J gave up 2 bases and V 2 bases, and 9 bases lay outside the gene matches. Generated by immunoSEQ multiplex PCR, the TCRdb table keeps only in-frame clones and is missing some. This sample has roughly 100,000 clones, with approximately 90% found just once. The chain links TRBV7-9 to TRBJ1-3; 7 bases agree with TRBD1. This clonotype was obtained from a woman aged 18-29 years in good health. Sequencing was carried out using blood. The CDR3 sequence: CASSLISGGTAGNTIYF. The CDR3 DNA reads as TGTGCCAGCAGCTTAATCAGTGGGGGGACAGCTGGAAACACCATATATTTT.